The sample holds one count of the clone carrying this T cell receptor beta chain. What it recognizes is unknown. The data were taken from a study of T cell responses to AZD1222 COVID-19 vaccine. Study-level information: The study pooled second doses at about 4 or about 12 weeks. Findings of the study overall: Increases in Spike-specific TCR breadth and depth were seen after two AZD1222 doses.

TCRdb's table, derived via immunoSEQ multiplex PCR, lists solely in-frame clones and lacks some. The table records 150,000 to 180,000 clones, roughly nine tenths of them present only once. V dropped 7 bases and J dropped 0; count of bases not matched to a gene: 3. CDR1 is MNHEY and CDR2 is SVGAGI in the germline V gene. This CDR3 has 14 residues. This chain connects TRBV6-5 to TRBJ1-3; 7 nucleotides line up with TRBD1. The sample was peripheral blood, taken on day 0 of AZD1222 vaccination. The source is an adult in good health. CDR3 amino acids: CASNHRGSGNTIYF. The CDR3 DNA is TGTGCCAGCAACCACAGGGGCTCTGGAAACACCATATATTTT.